Below are 28 T cell receptor beta chains sequenced from a single sample in a study of cytomegalovirus exposure and HLA in healthy donors. 13 Jbeta primers and 60 Vbeta primers were used for the PCR. The repertoire was sequenced with immunoSEQ multiplex PCR; TCRdb's copy has only in-frame clones and lacks some. The sample holds roughly 150,000 clones; just over 75% are singletons and the top ten take 0.9% to 1.1%. Sample: PBMCs. Receptors were obtained from a woman aged 40 to 49 in good health and CMV-seronegative.

V usage is TRBV9 and J usage is TRBJ2-5, with 11 bases that match TRBD2. The junction had 2 bases not matched to a gene; V was cut back by 0 bases and J by 1 base. Germline lookup yields CDR1 SGDLS and CDR2 YYNGEE. This CDR3 spans 16 amino acids. CDR3 coding DNA: TGTGCCAGCAGCGTAGGAACTAGCGGGGGCCAAGAGACCCAGTACTTC. Its translation: CASSVGTSGGQETQYF.

This clone came up once. The CDR3 loop reads CASSFTSATDTQYF. CDR3 nucleotides: TGCGCCAGCAGCTTCACTAGCGCCACAGATACGCAGTATTTT. The V call is TRBV5-1, the J call TRBJ2-3, with 7 bases lining up with TRBD2. The V gene end was trimmed by 2 bases and the J gene end by 2 bases; junction bases not matched to a gene: 2. The CDR3 has 14 residues. Germline V lookup: CDR1 SGHRS, CDR2 YFSETQ.

This chain links TRBV5-6 with TRBJ1-5; 7 bases line up with TRBD1. Germline V gene data show CDR1 as SGHDT and CDR2 as YYEEEE. The CDR3 covers 16 residues. Unmatched junction bases numbered 12, after V lost 2 bases and J lost 7 bases. CDR3 DNA sequence: TGTGCCAGCAGCTTAGGCACTACAGGGGCGGGCCAGCCCCAGCATTTT. Protein product: CASSLGTTGAGQPQHF.

The V and J genes are TRBV6-1 and TRBJ1-1; a weak D match, TRBD1 (6 bases). The V end lost 3 bases, the J end lost 10 bases, and 15 bases lay between the germline ends. The CDR3 is 13 amino acids. Germline V gene sequence: CDR1 MNHNS, CDR2 SASEGT. CDR3 amino acids: CASSDGQSMPAFF. In nucleotides, the CDR3 is TGTGCCAGCAGTGACGGACAGTCAATGCCAGCTTTCTTT.

The gene calls are TRBV4-1 and TRBJ2-3; TRBD2 aligns across 12 bases. Germline CDR1 MGHRA, CDR2 YSYEKL. The CDR3 is made up of 16 amino acids. V shed 5 bases, J shed 4 bases, and the junction held 7 bases outside the gene matches. DNA of the CDR3: TGCGCCAGCAGCTCTAGCGGGAGGGCCCTCGCAGATACGCAGTATTTT. As protein: CASSSSGRALADTQYF.

The chain joins TRBV7-8 to TRBJ1-2; a weak D match, TRBD1 (6 bases). The germline gives CDR1 SGHVS, CDR2 FQNEAQ. V was trimmed by 0 bases and J by 2 bases, leaving 13 bases between them. The CDR3 spans 16 residues. The CDR3 is CASSLAGGTGNYGYTF. The DNA for the CDR3 is TGTGCCAGCAGCTTAGCAGGGGGTACAGGAAACTATGGCTACACCTTC. Full variable domain (missing parts from reference TRBV7-8 and TRBJ1-2): GAGVSQSPRYKVAKRGQDVALRCDPISGHVSLFWYQQALGQGPEFLTYFQNEAQLDKSGLPSDRFFAERPEGSVSTLKIQRTQQEDSAVYLCASSLAGGTGNYGYTFGSGTRLTVV.

The chain recombines TRBV19 with TRBJ1-5; 12 nucleotides agree with TRBD1. The ends lost 1 base at V and 5 bases at J; junction bases unmatched: 6. The CDR3 contains 17 residues. Germline assignment: CDR1 LNHDA and CDR2 SQIVND (reference sequence). The CDR3 loop is CASSIAMGQGAHQPQHF. CDR3 DNA sequence: TGTGCCAGTAGTATAGCTATGGGACAGGGGGCTCATCAGCCCCAGCATTTT.

J is TRBJ1-2 and V is TRBV30; D is possibly TRBD1 (6 bases). Germline CDR1 reads GTSNPN; CDR2 reads SVGIG (reference sequence). Trimming removed 4 bases from V and 8 bases from J, with 14 bases in between. The CDR3 covers 12 residues. DNA for the CDR3: TGTGCCTGGACGCAGGGGCTAGGAGGCTACACCTTC. This gives the protein CAWTQGLGGYTF.

The V gene is TRBV11-2, the J gene TRBJ2-5; D gene unclear. With 5 bases removed from V and 0 bases from J, the gap between germline ends came to 7 bases. This CDR3 has 13 residues. Germline V gives CDR1 SGHAT, CDR2 FQNNGV. CDR3 in DNA: TGTGCCAGCAGCCCCGGTAACCAAGAGACCCAGTACTTC. As protein: CASSPGNQETQYF.

The chain couples TRBV7-9 to TRBJ2-2, with 8 bases matching TRBD1. Germline-derived CDR1 and CDR2 are SEHNR and FQNEAQ (reference sequence). The CDR3 spans 16 residues. Trimming at V came to 2 bases and at J to 5 bases, leaving 7 bases not matched to a gene. CDR3 in DNA: TGTGCCAGCAGCTTATTCCGGACAGGGAATACCGGGGAGCTGTTTTTT. It codes for CASSLFRTGNTGELFF.

V and J are TRBV30 and TRBJ1-1, with TRBD1 matching 8 bases. The CDR3 runs 12 residues. Germline V CDR1 and CDR2: GTSNPN, SVGIG (reference sequence). V lost 3 bases to trimming and J lost 9 bases; unmatched junction nucleotides: 6. The CDR3 reads CAWRSTGGKAFF. CDR3 bases: TGTGCCTGGAGATCAACAGGGGGAAAAGCTTTCTTT.

Only one count was recorded for this clone. The junction does not match germline at one end; this may be a read error. V and J are TRBV28 and TRBJ2-7; 7 nucleotides line up with TRBD1. Looked up from germline, CDR1 is MDHEN and CDR2 is SYDVKM. The CDR3 runs to 12 residues. Here the CDR3 reads CASSLRTGHPDF. The CDR3 nucleotides read TGTGCCAGCAGTTTAAGGACAGGCCACCCTGACTTC. Filled out from reference TRBV28 and TRBJ2-7, the complete variable domain reads DVKVTQSSRYLVKRTGEKVFLECVQDMDHENMFWYRQDPGLGLRLIYFSYDVKMKEKGDIPEGYSVSREKKERFSLILESASTNQTSMYLCASSLRTGHPDFGPGTRLTVT.

This chain's CDR3 is CASSLAGDRANTIYF. CDR3 DNA sequence: TGCGCCAGCAGCTTGGCGGGCGACAGGGCAAACACCATATATTTT. V and J are TRBV5-1 and TRBJ1-3, with 7 bases matching TRBD1. Germline trimming cut 0 bases from V and 6 bases from J; bases unmatched to any gene: 6. CDR3 length: 15 residues. Germline V gene sequence: CDR1 SGHRS, CDR2 YFSETQ.

The chain employs TRBV19 and TRBJ1-2, with 9 bases identical to TRBD1. The CDR3 runs to 13 residues. The V and J ends lost 8 bases and 3 bases, in that order; junction bases with no gene match: 4. Germline lookup yields CDR1 LNHDA and CDR2 SQIVND (reference sequence). CDR3 in amino acids: CASEDRGDYGYTF. CDR3 coding DNA: TGTGCCAGTGAGGACAGGGGCGACTATGGCTACACCTTC. The full variable domain, its missing parts supplied by reference TRBV19 and TRBJ1-2, is DGGITQSPKYLFRKEGQNVTLSCEQNLNHDAMYWYRQDPGQGLRLIYYSQIVNDFQKGDIAEGYSVSREKKESFPLTVTSAQKNPTAFYLCASEDRGDYGYTFGSGTRLTVV.

This chain connects TRBV2 to TRBJ1-5; a possible D gene is TRBD1 (6 bases). This CDR3 contains 17 residues. V was cut by 0 bases and J by 3 bases, with 15 bases left in between. Germline lookup yields CDR1 SNHLY and CDR2 FYNNEI. Written as DNA, the CDR3 is TGTGCCAGCAGTGAAGCGCAGGGTCCAGGGGCCAATCAGCCCCAGCATTTT. This sequence encodes CASSEAQGPGANQPQHF.

This sequence joins TRBV28 and TRBJ2-5; 12 bases are shared with TRBD2. The CDR3 contains 15 residues. With V trimmed by 4 bases and J by 4 bases, 4 bases remained unmatched. Germline lookup yields CDR1 MDHEN and CDR2 SYDVKM. CDR3: CASSYLAGGPETQYF. The CDR3 DNA reads TGTGCCAGCAGTTACCTAGCGGGAGGGCCAGAGACCCAGTACTTC. The full variable domain, rest sourced from reference TRBV28 and TRBJ2-5, is DVKVTQSSRYLVKRTGEKVFLECVQDMDHENMFWYRQDPGLGLRLIYFSYDVKMKEKGDIPEGYSVSREKKERFSLILESASTNQTSMYLCASSYLAGGPETQYFGPGTRLLVL.

The rearrangement joins TRBV5-1 to TRBJ1-1; D is unresolved. The germline V gene encodes CDR1 SGHRS and CDR2 YFSETQ. CDR3 size: 13 residues. V dropped 1 base and J dropped 6 bases, with 10 bases sitting between them. The CDR3 region is CASSLTQSSEAFF. The CDR3 nucleotides are TGCGCCAGCAGCTTGACCCAGTCCTCTGAAGCTTTCTTT.

The rearrangement uses TRBV16 and TRBJ2-3; D gene uncertain. CDR3 length: 14 amino acids. Deletions cut 0 bases from V and 6 bases from J, with 10 bases between. The germline V gene encodes CDR1 KGHSY and CDR2 FQNENV. The CDR3 nucleotides read TGTGCCAGCAGCCAATCTATGAGTTGGGATACGCAGTATTTT. Residues: CASSQSMSWDTQYF.

CDR3 region: CASSPGQDRYEQYF. CDR3 DNA sequence: TGTGCCAGCTCACCAGGACAGGACCGCTACGAGCAGTACTTC. This chain uses TRBV18 with TRBJ2-7, with 7 positions matching TRBD1. The CDR3 is 14 amino acids. The V and J ends lost 2 bases and 3 bases, in that order; junction bases with no gene match: 4. CDR1 and CDR2 (germline): KGHSH, LQKENI.

J is TRBJ2-3 and V is TRBV7-3, with D possibly matching TRBD2 (6 bases). CDR3 length: 14 residues. The germline V gene has CDR1 SGHTA and CDR2 FQGTGA. Trimming left V 1 base short and J 6 bases short, with 11 bases between. For the CDR3, the DNA is TGTGCCAGCAGCTTAATAGGCGGGGAGGATACGCAGTATTTT. This encodes CASSLIGGEDTQYF. The full variable domain, rest sourced from reference TRBV7-3 and TRBJ2-3, is GAGVSQTPSNKVTEKGKYVELRCDPISGHTALYWYRQSLGQGPEFLIYFQGTGAADDSGLPNDRFFAVRPEGSVSTLKIQRTERGDSAVYLCASSLIGGEDTQYFGPGTRLTVL.

This clone was recorded once. The V call is TRBV10-1, the J call TRBJ2-3, with 10 bases identical to TRBD2. The junction had 4 bases not matched to a gene; V was cut back by 7 bases and J by 3 bases. Germline V CDR1 and CDR2: WNHNN, SYGVQD (reference sequence). The CDR3 covers 14 residues. This CDR3 reads CASTRAGGTDTQYF. The CDR3 DNA is TGCGCCAGCACCCGAGCGGGAGGGACAGATACGCAGTATTTT.

This clone was seen a single time. The rearrangement links TRBV6-5 to TRBJ1-2; 7 nucleotides match TRBD1. Germline lookup yields CDR1 MNHEY and CDR2 SVGAGI. Trimming took 4 bases from V and 0 from J; bases not matched to a gene: 5. This CDR3 spans 15 amino acids. The DNA for the CDR3 is TGTGCCAGCAGTTCTTTGACAGGGACTAACTATGGCTACACCTTC. Protein sequence: CASSSLTGTNYGYTF.

This clone was seen more than once but under ten times. The rearrangement links TRBV4-2 to TRBJ1-2; 10 nucleotides align to TRBD1. Germline V gives CDR1 LGHNA, CDR2 YNFKEQ. This CDR3 comprises 15 residues. The V gene end was trimmed by 4 bases and the J gene end by 6 bases; junction bases not matched to a gene: 8. The CDR3 coding sequence is TGTGCCAGCAGCCTCGGACAGGGGGTTGTAGATGGCTACACCTTC. Its protein is CASSLGQGVVDGYTF.

The rearrangement links TRBV5-6 to TRBJ2-7, with D perhaps TRBD1 (6 bases). Germline assignment: CDR1 SGHDT and CDR2 YYEEEE. Trimming took off 4 bases at V and 3 bases at J, with 17 bases between the two ends. The CDR3 consists of 15 residues. The CDR3 bases are TGTGCCAGCAGCGCCGGGACACTGATAGACTACGAGCAGTACTTC. This translates into CASSAGTLIDYEQYF.

The chain has TRBV30 and TRBJ2-7, with a weak D call TRBD1 (5 bases). V gave up 1 base and J gave up 3 bases, with 19 bases separating them. This CDR3 is 16 amino acids long. The germline gives CDR1 GTSNPN, CDR2 SVGIG (reference sequence). DNA for the CDR3: TGTGCCTGGAGTGAGGGGTCAGCACAACACTACTACGAGCAGTACTTC. Translation gives CAWSEGSAQHYYEQYF.

This clone was detected only a few times. The V gene is TRBV19, the J gene TRBJ1-5; TRBD1 is a possible D gene (5 bases). Per germline, CDR1 LNHDA and CDR2 SQIVND (reference sequence). This CDR3 is 13 amino acids long. Trimming took off 10 bases at V and 2 bases at J, with 12 bases between the two ends. CDR3 sequence: CATQRGGNQPQHF. The CDR3 DNA is TGTGCCACACAACGGGGGGGCAATCAGCCCCAGCATTTT.

The rearrangement links TRBV5-8 to TRBJ1-2; TRBD1 might be the D (6 bases). The CDR3 length is 18 residues. The germline V and J ends were trimmed by 4 bases and 3 bases, with 25 bases remaining between them. CDR1 SGHTS and CDR2 YDEGEE come from the germline V gene. The CDR3: CASSPFTGQGFFDYGYTF. The DNA of the CDR3 is TGTGCCAGCAGCCCCTTCACGGGGCAGGGGTTTTTCGACTATGGCTACACCTTC.

The chain joins TRBV11-3 to TRBJ2-7, with D possibly being TRBD1 (6 bases). The CDR3 length is 16 residues. In germline, CDR1 is SGHNT, CDR2 YENEEA. V was clipped by 4 bases and J by 2 bases, with 18 bases between them. This CDR3 reads CASSSFEGGDTYEQYF. In nucleotides, the CDR3 is TGTGCCAGCAGCTCCTTTGAGGGTGGGGACACCTACGAGCAGTACTTC.